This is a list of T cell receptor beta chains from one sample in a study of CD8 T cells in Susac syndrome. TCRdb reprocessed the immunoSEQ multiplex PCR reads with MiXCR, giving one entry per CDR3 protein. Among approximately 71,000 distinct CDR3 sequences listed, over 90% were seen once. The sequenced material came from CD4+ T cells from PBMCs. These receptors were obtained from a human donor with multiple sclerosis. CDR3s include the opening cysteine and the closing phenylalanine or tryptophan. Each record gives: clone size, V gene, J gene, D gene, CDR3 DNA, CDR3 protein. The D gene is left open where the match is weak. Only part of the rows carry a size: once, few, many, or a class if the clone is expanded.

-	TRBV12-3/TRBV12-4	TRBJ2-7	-	TGTGCCAGCAGTTTAGTCCGGGGGACAGACAACTCCTACGAGCAGTACTTC	CASSLVRGTDNSYEQYF
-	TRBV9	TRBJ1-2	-	TGTGCCAGCAGCGTAAGCGGTTATGGCTACACCTTC	CASSVSGYGYTF
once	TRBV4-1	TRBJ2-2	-	TGCGCCAGCAGCCAAGATGGAAGTACCGGGGAGCTGTTTTTT	CASSQDGSTGELFF
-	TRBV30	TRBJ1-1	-	TGTGCCCATGACAGAGGGGCGGGCACTGAAGCTTTCTTT	CAHDRGAGTEAFF
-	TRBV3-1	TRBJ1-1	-	TGTGCCAGCAGCCCCGATTCGAACTTTGAAGCTTTCTTT	CASSPDSNFEAFF
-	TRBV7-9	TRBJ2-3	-	TGTGCCAGCAGCTTAGAGGCAGGAGCAGATACGCAGTATTTT	CASSLEAGADTQYF
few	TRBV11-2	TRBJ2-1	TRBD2	TGTGCCAGCAGCGCTACTAGCGGAGCAATAAACAATGAGCAGTTCTTC	CASSATSGAINNEQFF
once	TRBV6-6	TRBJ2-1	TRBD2	TGTGCCAGCTCGACGGGGGGGCCGATTGAGCAGTTCTTC	CASSTGGPIEQFF
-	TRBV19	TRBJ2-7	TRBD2	TGTGCCAGTAGTATTTCTAGCGGGGGTGAATACGAGCAGTACTTC	CASSISSGGEYEQYF
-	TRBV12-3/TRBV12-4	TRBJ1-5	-	TGTGCCAGCAGTGGCACTAAAGGGGAATTTGGCAATCAGCCCCAGCATTTT	CASSGTKGEFGNQPQHF
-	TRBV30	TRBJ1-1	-	TGTGCCTGGAGTGTCCTCAAGAACACTGAAGCTTTCTTT	CAWSVLKNTEAFF
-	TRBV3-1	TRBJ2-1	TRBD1	TGTGCCAGCAGTCGAGGGGACAGGGGTGTCTTTTCAGATGAGCAGTTCTTC	CASSRGDRGVFSDEQFF
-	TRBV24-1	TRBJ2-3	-	TGTGCCACCAGTGATTTGTCTTCGGGGAACACAGATACGCAGTATTTT	CATSDLSSGNTDTQYF
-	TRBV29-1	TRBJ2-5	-	TGCAGCGCCCAACTAGGGTCCCCCGAGACCCAGTACTTC	CSAQLGSPETQYF
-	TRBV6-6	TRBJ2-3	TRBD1	TGTGCCAGCAGTCCCAGGGGACAGGGACCTCTAGATACGCAGTATTTT	CASSPRGQGPLDTQYF
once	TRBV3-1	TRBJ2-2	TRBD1	TGTGCCAGCAGCCAAAGGACAGGAGGAAACACCGGGGAGCTGTTTTTT	CASSQRTGGNTGELFF
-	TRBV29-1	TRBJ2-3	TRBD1	TGCAGCGTCACCGGGACAGGGTTTAGCACAGATACGCAGTATTTT	CSVTGTGFSTDTQYF
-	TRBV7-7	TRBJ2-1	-	TGTGCTAGCAGCCTCCGCCCGGGGTCAAACAATGAGCAGTTCTTC	CASSLRPGSNNEQFF
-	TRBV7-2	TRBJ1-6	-	TGTGCCAGCAGCTTATCCGGGAAGTCACCCCTCCACTTT	CASSLSGKSPLHF
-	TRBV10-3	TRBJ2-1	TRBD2	TGTGCCATCAGTGACGCGGGGGGCTCCTACAATGAGCAGTTCTTC	CAISDAGGSYNEQFF
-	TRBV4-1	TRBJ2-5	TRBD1	TGCGCCAGCAGCCAAGATGGGACAGGAGATTTACAAGAGACCCAGTACTTC	CASSQDGTGDLQETQYF
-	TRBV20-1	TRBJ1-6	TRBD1	TGCAGTGCTAGCCCAAGGGACAGGCGCAATTCACCCCTCCACTTT	CSASPRDRRNSPLHF
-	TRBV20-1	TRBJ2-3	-	TGCAGTGCTAGAGACCGTAGAGTAGCGGATACGCAGTATTTT	CSARDRRVADTQYF
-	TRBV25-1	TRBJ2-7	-	TGTGCCAGCAGTGAGGGTCAGGGAAACTACGAGCAGTACTTC	CASSEGQGNYEQYF
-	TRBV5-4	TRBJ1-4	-	TGTGCCAGCAGCTCGGCCGATAATCGTGAAAAACTGTTTTTT	CASSSADNREKLFF
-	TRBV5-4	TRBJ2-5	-	TGTGCCAGCAGCTTGGCCGCAGGGCCGGGTGAGACCCAGTACTTC	CASSLAAGPGETQYF
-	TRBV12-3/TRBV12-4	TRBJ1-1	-	TGTGCCAGCAGCCCCCGGGGCAGCCTGAACACTGAAGCTTTCTTT	CASSPRGSLNTEAFF
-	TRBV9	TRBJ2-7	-	TGTGCCAGCAGCGCGATGGCCCAGGGTCCCTCCTACGAGCAGTACTTC	CASSAMAQGPSYEQYF
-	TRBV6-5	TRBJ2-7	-	TGTGCCAGCAGAGATCGACAGACCAACTACGAGCAGTACTTC	CASRDRQTNYEQYF